The next 25 T cell receptor beta chains were all read from a single sample in a study of cytomegalovirus exposure and HLA in healthy donors. Both 60 Vbeta primers and 13 Jbeta primers went into the PCR. Produced via immunoSEQ multiplex PCR; TCRdb's table is partial and in-frame only. In the table there are around 110,000 clones, 55% to 75% of which are singletons. The sequenced sample was PBMCs. Receptors originate from a man aged 30 to 45 in good health and CMV-seropositive.

V gene TRBV7-8 combines with J gene TRBJ2-3; TRBD2 matches at 13 bases. V lost 5 bases, J lost 8 bases, and 10 bases stayed unmatched. The CDR3 loop spans 16 amino acids. Germline V gene data show CDR1 as SGHVS and CDR2 as FQNEAQ. DNA of the CDR3: TGTGCCAGCAGCCCGACCGGGACTAGCGGGGTTGGTACGCAGTATTTT. The encoded protein is CASSPTGTSGVGTQYF.

This clone has a handful of counts. V and J are TRBV28 and TRBJ1-1; 7 bases fit TRBD1. The germline CDR1 and CDR2 sequences are MDHEN and SYDVKM. V shed 5 bases, J shed 7 bases, and the junction held 13 bases outside the gene matches. This CDR3 region has 15 residues. CDR3 coding DNA: TGTGCCAGCAGTCTACCCCCGGGACAGCGAGATGAAGCTTTCTTT. Its protein product is CASSLPPGQRDEAFF.

The chain combines TRBV7-3 with TRBJ2-1, with D perhaps matching TRBD2 (6 bases). This CDR3 has 13 residues. Germline CDR1 reads SGHTA; CDR2 reads FQGTGA. V lost 5 bases, J lost 7 bases, and 12 bases lay in between. The CDR3 sequence is CASSQTRTNEQFF. CDR3 DNA sequence: TGTGCCAGCAGCCAGACTAGGACAAATGAGCAGTTCTTC.

This clone was recorded only once. The chain couples TRBV7-9 to TRBJ1-2; 8 positions match TRBD1. The J segment lost 2 bases and the V segment lost 4 bases, leaving 9 bases of the junction unmatched. This CDR3 contains 16 residues. CDR1 is SEHNR, CDR2 FQNEAQ, per germline (reference sequence). The CDR3 here is CASSSGTGLTNYGYTF. The DNA of the CDR3 is TGTGCCAGCAGCTCCGGGACAGGCCTTACAAACTATGGCTACACCTTC.

A few counts support this clone. This chain joins TRBV10-2 and TRBJ2-7; tentatively, D is TRBD2 (5 bases). Trimming pared 7 bases from V and 0 bases from J, leaving 16 bases between. Germline assignment: CDR1 WSHSY and CDR2 SAAADI. CDR3 length: 15 amino acids. This CDR3 reads CASTREPLDSYEQYF. The CDR3 DNA follows: TGCGCCAGCACCCGGGAACCATTGGACTCCTACGAGCAGTACTTC.

The CDR3 coding sequence is TGTGCCACCATGGCGGGCTCCTATAATTCACCCCTCCACTTT. It specifies CATMAGSYNSPLHF. The chain joins TRBV15 to TRBJ1-6; D remains ambiguous. The germline V and J ends were trimmed by 7 bases and 0 bases, with 7 bases remaining between them. The germline gives CDR1 LNHNV, CDR2 YYDKDF (reference sequence). CDR3 length: 14 amino acids. Together with reference TRBV15 and TRBJ1-6, the CDR3 gives the full variable domain: DAMVIQNPRYQVTQFGKPVTLSCSQTLNHNVMYWYQQKSSQAPKLLFHYYDKDFNNEADTPDNFQSRRPNTSFCFLDIRSPGLGDTAMYLCATMAGSYNSPLHFGNGTRLTVT.

CDR3 sequence: CATSREANQPQHF. CDR3 coding DNA: TGTGCCACCAGCAGAGAAGCTAATCAGCCCCAGCATTTT. This chain uses TRBV15 with TRBJ1-5; no clear D. Trimming pared 0 bases from V and 4 bases from J, leaving 4 bases between. CDR1 and CDR2 (germline): LNHNV, YYDKDF (reference sequence). This CDR3 region has 13 residues.

The V gene is TRBV7-2, the J gene TRBJ2-5; 8 nucleotides match TRBD2. V lost 1 base and J lost 2; bases outside the gene matches: 6. CDR1 is SGHTA, CDR2 FQGNSA, per germline. The CDR3 has 16 amino acids. CDR3 region: CASSLGQLAVQETQYF. Here the CDR3 DNA reads TGTGCCAGCAGCTTAGGGCAACTAGCGGTTCAAGAGACCCAGTACTTC.

This clone was detected only once. The chain uses TRBV11-3 and TRBJ2-1; 9 nucleotides align to TRBD1. Germline assignment: CDR1 SGHNT and CDR2 YENEEA. The trim removed 4 bases at V and 9 bases at J, leaving 7 bases unmatched. The CDR3 contains 14 residues. The CDR3 protein is CASSSRQGGGEQFF. The CDR3 DNA is TGTGCCAGCAGCTCCCGACAGGGGGGAGGTGAGCAGTTCTTC.

The V and J genes are TRBV27 and TRBJ2-5, with TRBD2 identical over 13 bases. V shed 2 bases, J shed 6 bases, and the junction held 3 bases outside the gene matches. Per germline, CDR1 MNHEY and CDR2 SMNVEV (reference sequence). This CDR3 is built from 15 residues. In nucleotides, the CDR3 is TGTGCCAGCAGTTTAGGACTAGCGGGGGATCAGACCCAGTACTTC. Amino acid sequence: CASSLGLAGDQTQYF.

This clone was recorded a few times. V is TRBV7-2 and J is TRBJ1-4; the match to TRBD1 covers 7 bases. The V gene's germline CDR1 is SGHTA and CDR2 FQGNSA. Germline trimming cut 8 bases from V and 4 bases from J; bases unmatched to any gene: 4. This CDR3 region has 13 residues. CDR3 coding DNA: TGTGCCAGCGGACAGGAAATTAATGAAAAACTGTTTTTT. Translating it yields CASGQEINEKLFF.

In this sample, this clone turned up a few times. V is TRBV9 and J is TRBJ2-7, with D possibly TRBD2 on 6 matching bases. This CDR3 has 13 amino acids. With 4 bases removed from V and 1 base from J, the gap between germline ends came to 9 bases. Germline CDR1 SGDLS, CDR2 YYNGEE. CDR3 sequence (DNA): TGTGCCAGCAGCCCGGGGGTTTCCTACGAGCAGTACTTC. It specifies CASSPGVSYEQYF.

V and J are TRBV5-1 and TRBJ1-1; D unclear. The CDR3 extends over 15 amino acids. Germline CDR1 SGHRS, CDR2 YFSETQ. V dropped 8 bases and J dropped 1 base, with 18 bases sitting between them. In DNA, the CDR3 is TGCGCCAGTTCCTGGGGAGGGCACACGAACACTGAAGCTTTCTTT. Residues: CASSWGGHTNTEAFF. Full variable domain (remainder filled in from reference TRBV5-1 and TRBJ1-1): KAGVTQTPRYLIKTRGQQVTLSCSPISGHRSVSWYQQTPGQGLQFLFEYFSETQRNKGNFPGRFSGRQFSNSRSEMNVSTLELGDSALYLCASSWGGHTNTEAFFGQGTRLTVV.

The J gene is TRBJ1-1, the V gene TRBV7-9; TRBD1 is a possible D gene (6 bases). Germline CDR1 reads SEHNR; CDR2 reads FQNEAQ (reference sequence). The CDR3 runs to 15 residues. Trimming took off 5 bases at V and 1 base at J, with 14 bases between the two ends. CDR3 nucleotides: TGTGCCAGCAGCCATACCTCGACAGGGAACACTGAAGCTTTCTTT. Its protein product is CASSHTSTGNTEAFF.

The J gene is TRBJ2-2, the V gene TRBV29-1, with D tentatively TRBD1 (5 bases). The V and J ends lost 3 bases and 4 bases respectively, with 9 bases between them. The CDR3 covers 13 residues. Germline CDR1 SQVTM, CDR2 ANQGSEA. The CDR3 bases are TGCAGCGTTGAGTGGGGCGGCACCGGGGAGCTGTTTTTT. Translation: CSVEWGGTGELFF.

V and J are TRBV2 and TRBJ2-7, with a tentative D call TRBD1 (6 bases). This CDR3 comprises 14 residues. CDR1 is SNHLY and CDR2 is FYNNEI in the germline V gene. The germline V and J ends were trimmed by 6 bases and 0 bases, with 12 bases remaining between them. DNA for the CDR3: TGTGCCAGCAGAACGACGGACAGCTCCTACGAGCAGTACTTC. This codes for CASRTTDSSYEQYF.

This clone was counted between two and nine times. The V call is TRBV28, the J call TRBJ1-3, with a tentative D call TRBD1 (5 bases). V lost 3 bases and J lost 1, with 13 bases in between. CDR3 length: 16 amino acids. The germline CDR1 and CDR2 sequences are MDHEN and SYDVKM. CDR3 residues: CASSFRGYQSGNTIYF. DNA for the CDR3: TGTGCCAGCAGTTTTCGGGGGTATCAGTCTGGAAACACCATATATTTT.

The chain employs TRBV27 and TRBJ2-3; 7 nucleotides match TRBD1. This CDR3 region has 14 residues. Germline CDR1 reads MNHEY; CDR2 reads SMNVEV (reference sequence). With V trimmed by 6 bases and J by 1 base, 4 bases remained unmatched. Here the CDR3 DNA reads TGTGCCAGCAGGAAAACAGGGGGCACAGATACGCAGTATTTT. Its protein is CASRKTGGTDTQYF.

This clone was detected once. The V and J genes are TRBV5-1 and TRBJ2-1; 9 bases fit TRBD2. Trimming cost V 5 bases and J 5 bases; bases outside gene matches: 5. The germline gives CDR1 SGHRS, CDR2 YFSETQ. The CDR3 has 14 residues. CDR3 region: CASSIIAGDNEQFF. CDR3 coding DNA: TGCGCCAGCAGTATAATAGCGGGAGACAATGAGCAGTTCTTC. Full variable domain (outside the CDR3, taken from reference TRBV5-1 and TRBJ2-1): KAGVTQTPRYLIKTRGQQVTLSCSPISGHRSVSWYQQTPGQGLQFLFEYFSETQRNKGNFPGRFSGRQFSNSRSEMNVSTLELGDSALYLCASSIIAGDNEQFFGPGTRLTVL.

The table lists this clone with a count of one. This chain joins TRBV28 and TRBJ1-5; D unresolved. This CDR3 is 14 amino acids long. Per the germline V gene, CDR1 is MDHEN and CDR2 is SYDVKM. V gave up 3 bases and J gave up 0 bases, with 6 bases separating them. The CDR3 DNA reads TGTGCCAGCAGTTTGCCCAGTAGCAATCAGCCCCAGCATTTT. It encodes CASSLPSSNQPQHF.

The rearrangement joins TRBV19 to TRBJ2-3; 8 positions agree with TRBD2. CDR1 LNHDA and CDR2 SQIVND come from the germline V gene (reference sequence). V was pared by 4 bases and J by 4 bases, with 4 bases of the junction left unmatched. The CDR3 sequence is 14 residues long. The CDR3 DNA is TGTGCCAGTAGTACTGGGACTAGGTCAGATACGCAGTATTTT. Amino acid sequence: CASSTGTRSDTQYF.

The rearrangement uses TRBV5-1 and TRBJ1-3, with unresolved D. This CDR3 has 14 residues. Germline V gene lookup returns CDR1 SGHRS and CDR2 YFSETQ. V dropped 6 bases and J dropped 0 bases, with 10 bases sitting between them. The chain's CDR3 is CASKESGSGNTIYF. The CDR3 region has the DNA TGCGCCAGCAAGGAGTCCGGCTCTGGAAACACCATATATTTT.

The chain is built from TRBV7-2 and TRBJ2-3; perhaps TRBD1 as D (7 bases). Trimming removed 3 bases from V and 6 bases from J, with 25 bases in between. Looked up from germline, CDR1 is SGHTA and CDR2 is FQGNSA. The CDR3 loop spans 18 amino acids. CDR3 in amino acids: CASSLRGRDPWVEDTQYF. Here the CDR3 DNA reads TGTGCCAGCAGCTTGAGGGGGCGGGATCCCTGGGTGGAGGATACGCAGTATTTT.

The genes are TRBV28 and TRBJ2-7, with TRBD2 matching over 15 bases. The CDR3 has 18 amino acids. Germline lookup yields CDR1 MDHEN and CDR2 SYDVKM. V dropped 7 bases and J dropped 3; count of bases not matched to a gene: 13. The CDR3 region is CASTPPAGLAGGGYEQYV. In DNA form, the CDR3 reads TGTGCCAGCACCCCTCCGGCCGGACTAGCGGGAGGGGGCTACGAGCAGTACGTC.

The chain couples TRBV9 to TRBJ1-1; 8 bases line up with TRBD1. CDR3 size: 15 residues. Germline lookup yields CDR1 SGDLS and CDR2 YYNGEE. V lost 3 bases and J lost 3; bases outside the gene matches: 7. CDR3 DNA sequence: TGTGCCAGCAGCGGGGACAGGACAGTAGACACTGAAGCTTTCTTT. Amino acid sequence: CASSGDRTVDTEAFF.